The 27 T cell receptor beta chains below come from one sample, sequenced in a study of blood T cell repertoires in COVID-19. Clones were read by immunoSEQ multiplex PCR, and TCRdb kept only the in-frame ones, dropping some. The sample contains approximately 58,000 clones, 90% of which appear only once. Sequenced: peripheral blood. These receptors originate from a human donor in a cohort sampled during active COVID-19.

The CDR3 DNA is TGTGCCAGCAGCTTGGCTAGGAACACTGAAGCTTTCTTT. Translated, it gives CASSLARNTEAFF. The V call is TRBV5-6, the J call TRBJ1-1; the D is unclear. The ends were cut back, 0 bases at V and 1 base at J, with 4 bases in the middle. Germline values: CDR1 SGHDT, CDR2 YYEEEE. This CDR3 has 13 residues. The full variable domain, completed using reference TRBV5-6 and TRBJ1-1, is DAGVTQSPTHLIKTRGQQVTLRCSPKSGHDTVSWYQQALGQGPQFIFQYYEEEERQRGNFPDRFSGHQFPNYSSELNVNALLLGDSALYLCASSLARNTEAFFGQGTRLTVV.

The V call is TRBV3-1 (or the pseudogene TRBV3-2), the J call TRBJ1-2, with D possibly TRBD1 on 6 matching bases. V lost 5 bases and J 5 bases, leaving 21 bases between the germline ends. The CDR3 totals 16 residues. Germline V CDR1 and CDR2: LGHDT, YNNKEL (reference sequence). CDR3 sequence: CASSAHRGQYAYGYTF. The CDR3 DNA reads as TGTGCCAGCAGCGCGCACCGCGGACAGTACGCGTATGGCTACACCTTC.

The V call is TRBV9, the J call TRBJ2-5; maybe TRBD2 (7 bases). This CDR3 is built from 15 residues. CDR1 is SGDLS, CDR2 YYNGEE, per germline. V dropped 4 bases and J dropped 5 bases, with 18 bases sitting between them. The CDR3 sequence is CASSSHRGAGETQYF. In DNA, the CDR3 is TGTGCCAGCAGCTCCCACCGGGGGGCCGGGGAGACCCAGTACTTC. The whole variable domain, filled in from reference TRBV9 and TRBJ2-5, reads DSGVTQTPKHLITATGQRVTLRCSPRSGDLSVYWYQQSLDQGLQFLIQYYNGEERAKGNILERFSAQQFPDLHSELNLSSLELGDSALYFCASSSHRGAGETQYFGPGTRLLVL.

The V call is TRBV14, the J call TRBJ1-1; D remains ambiguous. Germline V gene sequence: CDR1 SGHDN, CDR2 FVKESK. The CDR3 loop spans 12 amino acids. The germline V and J ends were trimmed by 1 base and 5 bases, with 5 bases remaining between them. The CDR3 region is CASSQVFTEAFF. The CDR3 DNA follows: TGTGCCAGCAGCCAAGTATTTACTGAAGCTTTCTTT.

The DNA for the CDR3 is TGTGCCAGCAGTCCTGGAGGAACCTCTTATCAACTGTTTTTT. Amino acid sequence: CASSPGGTSYQLFF. This chain uses TRBV6-5 with TRBJ1-4; the D is unclear. The CDR3 length is 14 residues. The V end was cut by 5 bases, the J end by 12 bases, with 19 bases between. Germline lookup yields CDR1 MNHEY and CDR2 SVGAGI.

This chain uses TRBV2 with TRBJ2-3; D is perhaps TRBD2 (6 bases). The CDR3 has 12 amino acids. The V end was cut by 7 bases, the J end by 8 bases, with 13 bases between. The V gene's germline CDR1 is SNHLY and CDR2 FYNNEI. In DNA, the CDR3 is TGTGCCAGCATAGGGCGGGACCGTACGCAGTATTTT. Its protein product is CASIGRDRTQYF. The entire variable domain, with the rest obtained from reference TRBV2 and TRBJ2-3, is as follows: EPEVTQTPSHQVTQMGQEVILRCVPISNHLYFYWYRQILGQKVEFLVSFYNNEISEKSEIFDDQFSVERPDGSNFTLKIRSTKLEDSAMYFCASIGRDRTQYFGPGTRLTVL.

This chain links TRBV19 with TRBJ2-2; 7 nucleotides agree with TRBD2. V was clipped by 2 bases and J by 4 bases; unmatched bases: 13. The CDR3 covers 18 residues. Per germline, CDR1 LNHDA and CDR2 SQIVND (reference sequence). This CDR3 is CASSIRSPREGFTGELFF. Written as DNA, the CDR3 is TGTGCCAGTAGTATAAGGTCCCCCAGGGAGGGTTTCACCGGGGAGCTGTTTTTT.

The J gene is TRBJ1-3, the V gene TRBV9, with TRBD1 identical over 9 bases. Losses at the gene ends were 4 bases for V and 0 bases for J; bases not matched to a gene: 8. The CDR3 has 17 residues. Germline lookup yields CDR1 SGDLS and CDR2 YYNGEE. Here the CDR3 DNA reads TGTGCCAGCAGCACCCGACAGGGGGTCCCCTCTGGAAACACCATATATTTT. As protein: CASSTRQGVPSGNTIYF.

The chain has TRBV7-3 and TRBJ1-1, with 8 bases matching TRBD1. This CDR3 contains 14 residues. V dropped 5 bases and J dropped 3; count of bases not matched to a gene: 5. CDR1 and CDR2 from the germline V gene are SGHTA and FQGTGA. The CDR3 DNA reads TGTGCCAGCAGCGAGACAGGGGCGGACACTGAAGCTTTCTTT. This encodes CASSETGADTEAFF. Filled out from reference TRBV7-3 and TRBJ1-1, the complete variable domain reads GAGVSQTPSNKVTEKGKYVELRCDPISGHTALYWYRQSLGQGPEFLIYFQGTGAADDSGLPNDRFFAVRPEGSVSTLKIQRTERGDSAVYLCASSETGADTEAFFGQGTRLTVV.

The chain has TRBV30 and TRBJ1-5; no reliable D call. The CDR3 has 17 amino acids. The V end was cut by 2 bases, the J end by 0 bases, with 17 bases between. Germline CDR1 GTSNPN, CDR2 SVGIG (reference sequence). The DNA of the CDR3 is TGTGCCTGGAGTCAAACGTCAGGACTCCTTAGCAATCAGCCCCAGCATTTT. It yields the protein CAWSQTSGLLSNQPQHF.

The rearrangement uses TRBV10-3 and TRBJ1-2; 10 nucleotides align to TRBD1. CDR1 is ENHRY, CDR2 SYGVKD, per germline. The trim removed 5 bases at V and 1 base at J, leaving 13 bases unmatched. The CDR3 consists of 18 residues. The CDR3 loop is CAISSSRGQGYDNYGYTF. The CDR3 DNA sequence: TGTGCCATCAGTAGTTCCAGGGGACAGGGGTATGATAACTATGGCTACACCTTC.

The gene calls are TRBV28 and TRBJ2-7; D is possibly TRBD1 (5 bases). Trimming removed 6 bases at V and 1 base at J, with 13 bases between. The CDR3 loop spans 14 amino acids. Germline lookup yields CDR1 MDHEN and CDR2 SYDVKM. The CDR3 sequence is CASRQTGPSYEQYF. The CDR3 nucleotides read TGTGCCAGCAGACAAACAGGCCCGTCCTACGAGCAGTACTTC. The entire variable domain, with the rest obtained from reference TRBV28 and TRBJ2-7, is as follows: DVKVTQSSRYLVKRTGEKVFLECVQDMDHENMFWYRQDPGLGLRLIYFSYDVKMKEKGDIPEGYSVSREKKERFSLILESASTNQTSMYLCASRQTGPSYEQYFGPGTRLTVT.

The V and J genes are TRBV7-9 and TRBJ2-1; 7 bases are shared with TRBD1. The CDR3 runs to 17 residues. In germline, CDR1 is SEHNR, CDR2 FQNEAQ (reference sequence). With V trimmed by 5 bases and J by 5 bases, 15 bases remained unmatched. The CDR3 coding sequence is TGTGCCAGCAGCGCACGGGACAGTTCCCGGACGCACAATGAGCAGTTCTTC. The encoded protein is CASSARDSSRTHNEQFF.

About this clone itself: One junction end disagrees with the germline gene, perhaps due to a read error. V is TRBV5-4 and J is TRBJ2-1, with 8 bases lining up with TRBD2. This CDR3 is 17 amino acids long. Germline V gene lookup returns CDR1 SGHNT and CDR2 YYREEE (reference sequence). The CDR3 bases are TGTGCCGGCAGCTTATCTTATAGCGGGGTAGGCGGCAATGAGCAGTTCTTC. Amino acids: CAGSLSYSGVGGNEQFF.

The chain employs TRBV7-9 and TRBJ2-5, with D possibly being TRBD1 (5 bases). V was clipped by 2 bases and J by 5 bases, with 12 bases between them. CDR1 and CDR2 (germline): SEHNR, FQNEAQ (reference sequence). This CDR3 is 14 amino acids long. The CDR3 protein is CASSLLGLGETQYF. The CDR3 nucleotides read TGTGCCAGCAGCTTATTGGGGCTGGGCGAGACCCAGTACTTC.

As DNA, the CDR3 is TGTGCCAGCAGCCAAGATATGCGAGACACTGAAGCTTTCTTT. This translates into CASSQDMRDTEAFF. The chain employs TRBV14 and TRBJ1-1; D unclear. The length of the CDR3 is 14 residues. Germline-derived CDR1 and CDR2 are SGHDN and FVKESK. The V end was cut by 0 bases, the J end by 3 bases, with 8 bases between. The full variable domain, its missing parts supplied by reference TRBV14 and TRBJ1-1, is EAGVTQFPSHSVIEKGQTVTLRCDPISGHDNLYWYRRVMGKEIKFLLHFVKESKQDESGMPNNRFLAERTGGTYSTLKVQPAELEDSGVYFCASSQDMRDTEAFFGQGTRLTVV.

This chain uses TRBV28 with TRBJ2-7, with 7 bases identical to TRBD1. The CDR3 is made up of 18 amino acids. CDR1 and CDR2 (germline): MDHEN, SYDVKM. V dropped 6 bases and J dropped 2; count of bases not matched to a gene: 19. The CDR3 region is CASRSFGAGPGTAYEQYF. The CDR3, as DNA: TGTGCCAGCAGAAGTTTTGGTGCTGGACCCGGGACAGCCTACGAGCAGTACTTC.

The CDR3 loop reads CASSVSSGQPVQETQYF. The CDR3 DNA follows: TGTGCCAGCAGTGTTTCCTCGGGACAGCCAGTTCAAGAGACCCAGTACTTC. This rearrangement joins TRBV6-2 or TRBV6-3 to TRBJ2-5; 7 bases are shared with TRBD1. This CDR3 comprises 17 residues. Unmatched junction bases numbered 14, after V lost 5 bases and J lost 2 bases. Germline-derived CDR1 and CDR2 are MNHEY and SVGEGT.

The chain is built from TRBV19 and TRBJ1-2; D may be TRBD1 (6 bases). Trimming pared 5 bases from V and 2 bases from J, leaving 21 bases between. The CDR3 runs to 17 residues. Germline V gene sequence: CDR1 LNHDA, CDR2 SQIVND (reference sequence). CDR3 protein: CASSVDAGADHNYGYTF. Here the CDR3 DNA reads TGTGCCAGTAGTGTCGATGCGGGGGCGGATCACAACTATGGCTACACCTTC.

The chain recombines TRBV2 with TRBJ1-1; TRBD1 is a possible D gene (6 bases). V was pared by 3 bases and J by 4 bases, with 15 bases between. Germline-derived CDR1 and CDR2 are SNHLY and FYNNEI. CDR3 length: 15 residues. The CDR3 reads CASSDPQARGTEAFF. CDR3 in DNA: TGTGCCAGCAGTGATCCGCAGGCCAGGGGCACTGAAGCTTTCTTT.

The chain uses TRBV5-1 and TRBJ1-2; the match to TRBD1 covers 8 bases. After removal of 0 bases from V and 6 bases from J, the junction contained 4 bases not matched to a gene. The V gene's germline CDR1 is SGHRS and CDR2 YFSETQ. The CDR3 runs to 14 residues. The CDR3 is CASSLGQGSNGYTF. In DNA, the CDR3 is TGCGCCAGCAGCTTGGGACAGGGGTCAAATGGCTACACCTTC.

This sequence joins TRBV15 and TRBJ2-2; possible D gene TRBD1, 6 bases. The V and J ends lost 5 bases and 4 bases respectively, with 11 bases between them. The germline V gene encodes CDR1 LNHNV and CDR2 YYDKDF (reference sequence). This CDR3 spans 14 amino acids. The CDR3 sequence: CATSLGQSTGELFF. CDR3 nucleotide sequence: TGTGCCACCAGCCTAGGACAGAGCACCGGGGAGCTGTTTTTT.

V gene TRBV28 combines with J gene TRBJ1-5; D gene unclear. With 0 bases removed from V and 9 bases from J, the gap between germline ends came to 21 bases. Germline assignment: CDR1 MDHEN and CDR2 SYDVKM. This CDR3 comprises 17 residues. CDR3: CASSLWESLLGSSPQHF. In DNA, the CDR3 is TGTGCCAGCAGTTTATGGGAGTCACTACTCGGGAGTTCGCCCCAGCATTTT.

The rearrangement joins TRBV7-9 to TRBJ1-5; weak D call: TRBD1 (6 bases). From germline, CDR1 is SEHNR and CDR2 FQNEAQ (reference sequence). Trimming removed 5 bases at V and 3 bases at J, with 23 bases between. There are 18 residues in the CDR3. The CDR3 DNA reads as TGTGCCAGCAGCCTTATTGCTTTCTTTAGGACAGACAATCAGCCCCAGCATTTT. This translates into CASSLIAFFRTDNQPQHF. Filled out from reference TRBV7-9 and TRBJ1-5, the complete variable domain reads DTGVSQNPRHKITKRGQNVTFRCDPISEHNRLYWYRQTLGQGPEFLTYFQNEAQLEKSRLLSDRFSAERPKGSFSTLEIQRTEQGDSAMYLCASSLIAFFRTDNQPQHFGDGTRLSIL.

The J gene is TRBJ1-2, the V gene TRBV4-2; D remains ambiguous. The CDR3 covers 16 residues. The V and J ends lost 0 bases and 7 bases respectively, with 18 bases between them. Germline V lookup: CDR1 LGHNA, CDR2 YNFKEQ. CDR3: CASSQEGELYFVGYTF. The DNA for the CDR3 is TGTGCCAGCAGCCAAGAGGGAGAACTATATTTCGTTGGCTACACCTTC.

CDR3 nucleotides: TGTGCCAGCAGCCGCGGTGGAGCCTACGAGCAGTACGTC. Translated: CASSRGGAYEQYV. The chain has TRBV5-8 and TRBJ2-7; D is ambiguous. The CDR3 spans 13 residues. V was clipped by 4 bases and J by 2 bases, with 10 bases between them. Germline loops: CDR1 SGHTS, CDR2 YDEGEE.

The chain couples TRBV28 to TRBJ1-5; D is possibly TRBD1 (5 bases). The CDR3 sequence is 14 residues long. CDR1 is MDHEN and CDR2 is SYDVKM in the germline V gene. The germline V and J ends were trimmed by 3 bases and 8 bases, with 14 bases remaining between them. CDR3 DNA sequence: TGTGCCAGCAGTTTTGCGGAGGGGACGGAGCCCCAGCATTTT. This gives the protein CASSFAEGTEPQHF.